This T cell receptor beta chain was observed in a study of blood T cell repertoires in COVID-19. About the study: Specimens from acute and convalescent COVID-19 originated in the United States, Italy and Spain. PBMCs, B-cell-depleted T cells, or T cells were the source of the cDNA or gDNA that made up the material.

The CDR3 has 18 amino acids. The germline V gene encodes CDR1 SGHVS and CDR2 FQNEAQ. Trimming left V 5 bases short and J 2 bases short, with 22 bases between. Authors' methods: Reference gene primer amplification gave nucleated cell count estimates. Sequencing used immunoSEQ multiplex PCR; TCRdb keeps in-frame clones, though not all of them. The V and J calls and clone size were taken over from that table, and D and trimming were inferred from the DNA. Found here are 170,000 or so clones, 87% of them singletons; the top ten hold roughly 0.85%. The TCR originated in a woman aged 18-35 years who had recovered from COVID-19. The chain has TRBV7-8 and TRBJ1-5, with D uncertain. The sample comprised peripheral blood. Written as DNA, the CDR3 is TGTGCCAGCAGCCGTAGGGCGGGAAGCAACGGAGGCAATCAGCCCCAGCATTTT. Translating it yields CASSRRAGSNGGNQPQHF.